Listed here is a single T cell receptor beta chain. Its specificity is unknown. Data came from immunoSEQ multiplex PCR; TCRdb stores just in-frame clones and leaves some out. The sample records just over 2,000,000 clones, roughly 95% being singletons. The CDR3 contains 15 residues. With 1 base removed from V and 0 bases from J, the gap between germline ends came to 8 bases. Germline assignment: CDR1 LGHNA and CDR2 YNFKEQ. Terminally differentiated effector memory CD45RA+ cells were left out of the naive CD8 fraction, which was CD45RO-negative and positively selected for CCR7. This record belongs to a study of shared clonotypes between healthy human individuals. Broader study findings: Generation probabilities of non-shared clonotypes were lower (relative to those shared by all four donors).

This TCR was sampled from a man between 18 and 35 years old in good health. Specimen: naive CD8+ T cells sorted from blood. The rearrangement uses TRBV4-2 and TRBJ2-3; D not resolved. The CDR3: CASSQAGSSTDTQYF. In DNA, the CDR3 is TGTGCCAGCAGCCAAGCGGGCTCTAGCACAGATACGCAGTATTTT.